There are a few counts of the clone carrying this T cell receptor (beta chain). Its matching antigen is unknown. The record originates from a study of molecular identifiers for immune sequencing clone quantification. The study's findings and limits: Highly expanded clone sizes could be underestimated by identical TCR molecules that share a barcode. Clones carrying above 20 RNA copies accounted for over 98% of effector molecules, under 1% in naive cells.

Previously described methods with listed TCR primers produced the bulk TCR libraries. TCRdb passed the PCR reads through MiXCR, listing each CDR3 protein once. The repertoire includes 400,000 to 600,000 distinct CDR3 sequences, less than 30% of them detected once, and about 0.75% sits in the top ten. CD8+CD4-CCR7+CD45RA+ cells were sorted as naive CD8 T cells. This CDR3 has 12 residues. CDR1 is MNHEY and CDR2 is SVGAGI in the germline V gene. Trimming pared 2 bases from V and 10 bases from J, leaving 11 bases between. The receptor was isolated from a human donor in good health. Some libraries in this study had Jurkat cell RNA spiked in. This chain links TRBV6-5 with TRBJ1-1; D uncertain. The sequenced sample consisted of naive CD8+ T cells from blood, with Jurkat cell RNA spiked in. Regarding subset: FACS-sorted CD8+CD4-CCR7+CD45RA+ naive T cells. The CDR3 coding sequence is TGTGCCAGCAGTTACGATTCGGTAAGAGCTTTCTTT. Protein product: CASSYDSVRAFF.